This T cell receptor (beta chain) stems from a study of human T cells and chemical hapten exposure. Turning to the study itself: Yields of TCR per sample differed, chiefly owing to small differences in pooled library volume.

To note about this clonotype: What it recognizes is unknown.

Trimming left V 3 bases short and J 3 bases short, with 9 bases between. This CDR3 has 13 amino acids. The germline CDR1 and CDR2 sequences are DFQATT and SNEGSKA (reference sequence). The library put unique molecular identifiers onto individual cDNA molecules. In the original analysis: There were a median of around 96,000 TCRs per sample, with a range from about 20,000 to 700,000. Each CDR3 protein is one row after TCRdb ran MiXCR on the RACE reads. TCRdb assigned the V and J calls; the authors' analysis was not used. The sample holds 75,000 to 100,000 distinct CDR3 sequences, just under 9% seen once. This sample's time point: healthy volunteer bleed at 2 weeks. Before extraction, the whole blood was not fractionated, and total RNA was taken from it. Study outcomes and limitations: TCRs exceeding 1 in 1000 frequency stayed unchanged with DPC sensitization.

The sequence came from a female donor in good health. Some clones in this sample may be carry-over from other donors' samples. The chain is built from TRBV20-1 and TRBJ1-5; D remains ambiguous. Sequenced material: whole blood. CDR3 sequence: CSASSANNQPQHF. The CDR3 DNA is TGCAGTGCTAGTTCGGCGAACAATCAGCCCCAGCATTTT.